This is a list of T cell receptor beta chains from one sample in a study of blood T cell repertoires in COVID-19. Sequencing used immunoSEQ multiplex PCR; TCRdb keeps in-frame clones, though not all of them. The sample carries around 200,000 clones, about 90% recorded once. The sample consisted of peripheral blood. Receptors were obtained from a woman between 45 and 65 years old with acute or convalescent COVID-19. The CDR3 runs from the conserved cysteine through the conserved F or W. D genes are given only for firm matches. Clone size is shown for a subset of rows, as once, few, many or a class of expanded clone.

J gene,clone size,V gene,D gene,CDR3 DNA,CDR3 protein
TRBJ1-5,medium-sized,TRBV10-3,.,TGTGCCATCAGTGAAAAATATAGCAATCAGCCCCAGCATTTT,CAISEKYSNQPQHF
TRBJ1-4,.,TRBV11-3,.,TGTGCCAGCAGCCCCTCAGGGACAACTAATGAAAAACTGTTTTTT,CASSPSGTTNEKLFF
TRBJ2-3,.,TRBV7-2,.,TGTGCCAGCAGCTACAGGGCGATCACAGATACGCAGTATTTT,CASSYRAITDTQYF
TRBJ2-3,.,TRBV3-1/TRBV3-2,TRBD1,TGTGCCAGCAGCCAAATGGGACAGGGGACAGATACGCAGTATTTT,CASSQMGQGTDTQYF
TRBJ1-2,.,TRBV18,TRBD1,TGTGCCAGCTCGTCGAACCCGACAGGGGGCGCATGGTATGGCTACACCTTC,CASSSNPTGGAWYGYTF
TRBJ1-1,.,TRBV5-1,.,TGCGCCAGCAGCCGAAGGGGGAATGAAGCTTTCTTT,CASSRRGNEAFF
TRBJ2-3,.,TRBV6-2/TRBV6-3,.,TGTGCCAGCAGTCCACAAAGGAGGTTAGATACGCAGTATTTT,CASSPQRRLDTQYF
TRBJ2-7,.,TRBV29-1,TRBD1,TGCAGCGTTGAGGAACAGGGGGCGTACGAGCAGTACTTC,CSVEEQGAYEQYF
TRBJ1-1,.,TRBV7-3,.,TGTGCCAGCAGCTTAACAGGGAGCACTGAAGCTTTCTTT,CASSLTGSTEAFF
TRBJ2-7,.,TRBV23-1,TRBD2,TGCGCCAGCACCTTGGGACTAGCGGCGGGCTACGAGCAGTACTTC,CASTLGLAAGYEQYF
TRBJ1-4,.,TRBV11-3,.,TGTGCCAGCAGCTTAGGCGGATATAATGAAAAACTGTTTTTT,CASSLGGYNEKLFF
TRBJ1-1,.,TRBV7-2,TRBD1,TGTGCCAGCAGCGGCCGACAGGGGGCAAGGGAGGCCACTGAAGCTTTCTTT,CASSGRQGAREATEAFF
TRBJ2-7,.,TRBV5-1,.,TGCGCCAGCAGCCTCGGGGGTGAAGGCGAGCAGTACTTC,CASSLGGEGEQYF